The entry that follows covers one TCR beta chain sequence. Its specificity is not known. The sample comes from a study of vaccination and CD4 T cells after COVID-19. Study details: The stimulus for the cells was overlapping spike peptides derived from SARS-CoV-2, HCoV-NL63, HCoV-OC43 and HCoV-229E. Every culture used as a control got a CEFX pool, an HIV-1 Nef pool, or no peptide.

Oncomine TCR Beta short-read sequencing was applied to DNA from cultured CD4+ T cells. One entry per CDR3 protein, called by TCRdb with MiXCR from the PCR reads. The sample contains some 16,000 distinct CDR3 sequences, about 73% of which appear only once. Study conclusions and caveats: The median number of SARS-CoV-2-reactive clonotypes increased from approximately 21 to 38, a change that did not reach significance.

Noted treatment: roughly ten-day PBMC culture with coronavirus spike peptide pools or control peptides (ViraFEST assay). With V trimmed by 5 bases and J by 5 bases, 5 bases remained unmatched. The CDR3 length is 14 residues. CDR1 SGHTA and CDR2 FQGNSA come from the germline V gene. The sequence was collected from a human donor who had recovered from COVID-19. The sample comprised CD4+ T cells from blood, cultured in vitro. The rearrangement links TRBV7-2 to TRBJ1-5, with TRBD1 matching 8 bases. The CDR3 spells CASSQGAGDQPQHF. For the CDR3, the DNA is TGTGCCAGCAGCCAGGGGGCAGGGGATCAGCCCCAGCATTTT.